Listed here is a single T cell receptor (beta chain). This specimen comes from a study of T cells in Graves' hyperthyroidism and ophthalmopathy. Exclusion of a patient resulted from uncontrolled infection, other autoimmune disease, pregnancy or lactation. Using RNA transcripts as the source, TCR beta CDR3 regions were amplified. The TCR CDR3 was amplified in a first-round RT-PCR using the HTBI primer set. Each CDR3 protein is one row after TCRdb ran MiXCR on the multiplex PCR reads. The sample holds 300,000 to 400,000 distinct CDR3 sequences, roughly 13% seen once. Source material: blood. The receptor was derived from a woman in her fifties or sixties with Graves' hyperthyroidism.

CDR3 coding DNA: TGTGCCAGCAGCCTGACAGGGGGCAGGGACGAGCAGTACTTC. Encoded protein: CASSLTGGRDEQYF. The chain recombines TRBV6-1 with TRBJ2-7; 10 nucleotides line up with TRBD1. The CDR3 contains 14 residues. The germline gives CDR1 MNHNS, CDR2 SASEGT. The junction had 7 bases not matched to a gene; V was cut back by 6 bases and J by 5 bases.